These T cell receptor beta chains were read from a single sample in a study of blood T cells in healthy people across ages. TCRdb analysed the 5' RACE reads with MiXCR anew, one entry per CDR3 protein. The profile shows 1.5 million to 2 million distinct CDR3 sequences, roughly 32% of them singletons. The specimen was blood. The origin of the receptors is a woman aged 25 to 39 in good health. CDR3s leave out the opening cysteine and the closing phenylalanine or tryptophan. Clone size is given for some rows only: seen once, a few or many times, or a class if the clone is expanded.

>TRBV20-1|few|TRBJ2-3
SAKFPSRDTQY
>TRBV10-2|many|TRBJ2-1
ASTDYNEQF
>TRBV7-2|many|TRBJ2-5
ASSPLRAGWSWVYQETQY
>TRBV7-2|few|TRBJ1-1
ASSKTARGEAF
>TRBV12-3/TRBV12-4|few|TRBJ2-3
ASSTTGLAQY
>TRBV12-3/TRBV12-4|-|TRBJ1-4
ASSMEGEKLF
>TRBV4-1|once|TRBJ1-1
ASSRIRDPETEAF
>TRBV20-1|few|TRBJ2-5
SARSVAGGRGEQY
>TRBV28|-|TRBJ2-7
ASSLYGACEQY
>TRBV9|-|TRBJ2-4
ASSEGRVPAGEQY
>TRBV6-1|-|TRBJ1-1
ASSEGAGWNTEAF
>TRBV5-1|-|TRBJ2-1
ASSLKATGQGRSSYNEQF
>TRBV11-2|-|TRBJ2-3
ASTGTSGSDTQY
>TRBV24-1|few|TRBJ2-7
ATSDPGLAFSYEQY
>TRBV7-2|-|TRBJ2-2
ASSLVGLYTGELF
>TRBV9|-|TRBJ2-1
ASSLRGLVIREQF
>TRBV10-3|-|TRBJ2-3
AIRVAGVTDTQY
>TRBV7-2|-|TRBJ2-7
ASSLTPVGEQY
>TRBV6-1|-|TRBJ1-1
ASRSPWEATEAF
>TRBV5-1|few|TRBJ2-5
ASSLRSLETQY
>TRBV27|few|TRBJ2-5
ASSLSSGREAETQY
>TRBV7-9|few|TRBJ1-1
ASSPMTGVATEAF
>TRBV11-3|-|TRBJ2-7
ASSRGSAEEQY
>TRBV27|-|TRBJ2-1
ASSFGTGVGNEQF
>TRBV7-8|few|TRBJ2-3
ASSPPRADTQY
>TRBV24-1|-|TRBJ2-3
ATSESGLGGDTQY
>TRBV14|-|TRBJ2-5
ASSQRNREEGETQY
>TRBV7-2|-|TRBJ1-5
ASSLSPTNPQH
>TRBV3-1|-|TRBJ2-6
ASSQGVTGYSGANVLT
>TRBV28|-|TRBJ1-5
ASRPGSNQPQH
>TRBV2|-|TRBJ2-7
ASSERGGKYEQY
>TRBV6-2/TRBV6-3|-|TRBJ1-1
ASSYPLTLQGARTEAF
>TRBV9|-|TRBJ2-1
ASTRTSGSNEQF
>TRBV20-1|-|TRBJ2-7
SARDRRGSSYEQY
>TRBV7-3|few|TRBJ2-1
ASSLSSGNNEQF
>TRBV28|-|TRBJ2-7
ASSSAPDFGTLYEQY
>TRBV29-1|few|TRBJ2-3
SVVGYYPTPDTQY
>TRBV20-1|-|TRBJ2-4
SAAGAFLLAKNIQY
>TRBV5-1|-|TRBJ2-5
ASSLGRADQETQY
>TRBV20-1|-|TRBJ2-3
SASGTSGFTDTQY
>TRBV6-1|-|TRBJ2-7
ASSAEYGASYEQY
>TRBV6-2/TRBV6-3|few|TRBJ1-6
ASSFQGSSYNSPLH
>TRBV28|-|-
ASSLTYRGNYEQY
>TRBV6-1|few|TRBJ2-3
ASSEGRTTDTQY
>TRBV7-9|-|TRBJ2-7
ASSLALVSYEQY
>TRBV4-1|few|TRBJ2-1
ASSQGRVRGGDEQF
>TRBV6-5|-|TRBJ2-1
ASSSRSHNEQF
>TRBV20-1|-|TRBJ2-1
SARDWGASGYNEQF
>TRBV11-1|-|TRBJ2-7
ASSFRQGANEQY
>TRBV20-1|few|TRBJ1-4
SARAGTGNEKLF
>TRBV7-2|many|TRBJ2-1
ASSLNRYYNEQF
>TRBV4-2|-|TRBJ2-5
ASSQVQREETQY
>TRBV3-1|few|TRBJ1-2
ASSQDLNREIYGYT
>TRBV18|few|TRBJ2-5
ASSPLASTNRIQETQY
>TRBV7-8|-|TRBJ1-1
ASSLGATVMNTEAF
>TRBV7-9|-|TRBJ2-1
ASSLGPETPRGQF
>TRBV20-1|few|TRBJ2-7
SISPLLAGGYEQY